Given below is one TCR beta chain in context. This record comes from a study of response to subunit inactivated influenza vaccine. TCRdb recomputed calls from the RT-PCR reads with MiXCR, one row per CDR3 protein. The data hold about 780,000 distinct CDR3 sequences, with around 18% observed a single time. The length of the CDR3 is 13 residues. After removal of 7 bases from V and 8 bases from J, the junction contained 8 bases not matched to a gene. Germline assignment: CDR1 SQVTM and CDR2 ANQGSEA. The chain couples TRBV29-1 to TRBJ2-1; 10 bases match TRBD1. The material sequenced was PBMCs from blood, taken around 5 days after vaccination. The source is a man in his fifties or sixties who received an inactivated influenza vaccine. CDR3 sequence: CSALGQGLHEQFF. In nucleotides, the CDR3 is TGCAGCGCTCTGGGACAGGGGTTGCATGAGCAGTTCTTC.